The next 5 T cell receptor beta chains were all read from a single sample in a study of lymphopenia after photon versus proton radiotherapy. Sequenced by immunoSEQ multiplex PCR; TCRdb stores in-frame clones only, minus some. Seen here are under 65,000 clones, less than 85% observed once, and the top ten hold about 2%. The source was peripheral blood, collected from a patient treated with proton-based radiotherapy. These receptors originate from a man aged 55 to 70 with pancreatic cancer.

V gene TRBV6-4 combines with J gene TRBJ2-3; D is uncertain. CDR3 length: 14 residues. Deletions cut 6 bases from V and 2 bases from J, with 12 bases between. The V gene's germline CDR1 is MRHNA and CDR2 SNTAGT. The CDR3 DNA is TGTGCCAGCAGCCCCAACTATGTCACAGATACGCAGTATTTT. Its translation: CASSPNYVTDTQYF.

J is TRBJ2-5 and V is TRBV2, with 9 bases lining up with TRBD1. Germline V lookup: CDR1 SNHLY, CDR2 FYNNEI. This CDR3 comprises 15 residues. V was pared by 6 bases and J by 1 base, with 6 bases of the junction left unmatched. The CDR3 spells CASRAQGASQETQYF. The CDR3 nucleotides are TGTGCCAGCAGGGCACAGGGGGCCTCCCAAGAGACCCAGTACTTC.

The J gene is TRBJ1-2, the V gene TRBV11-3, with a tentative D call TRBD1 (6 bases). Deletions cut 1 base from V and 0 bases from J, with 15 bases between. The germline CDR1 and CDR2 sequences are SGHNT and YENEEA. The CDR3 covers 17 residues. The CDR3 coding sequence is TGTGCCAGCAGCTTAGCCGGGTGGGGGCGAGCTAACTATGGCTACACCTTC. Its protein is CASSLAGWGRANYGYTF.

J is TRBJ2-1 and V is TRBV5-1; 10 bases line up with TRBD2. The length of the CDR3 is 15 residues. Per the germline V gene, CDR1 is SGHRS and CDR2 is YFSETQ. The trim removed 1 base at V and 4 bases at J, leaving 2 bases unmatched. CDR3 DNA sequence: TGCGCCAGCAGCTTGACTAGCGGGGTTTACAATGAGCAGTTCTTC. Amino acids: CASSLTSGVYNEQFF. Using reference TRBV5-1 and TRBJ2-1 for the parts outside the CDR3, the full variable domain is KAGVTQTPRYLIKTRGQQVTLSCSPISGHRSVSWYQQTPGQGLQFLFEYFSETQRNKGNFPGRFSGRQFSNSRSEMNVSTLELGDSALYLCASSLTSGVYNEQFFGPGTRLTVL.

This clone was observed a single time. CDR3 sequence: CATSRNSLANTGELFF. Here the CDR3 DNA reads TGTGCCACCAGCAGGAATAGCCTAGCGAACACCGGGGAGCTGTTTTTT. V and J are TRBV15 and TRBJ2-2, with no clear D. V was shortened by 3 bases and J by 0 bases, with 11 bases between the two germline ends. Per the germline V gene, CDR1 is LNHNV and CDR2 is YYDKDF (reference sequence). CDR3 length equals 16 residues.